This is a list of T cell receptor beta chains from one sample in a study of cytomegalovirus exposure and HLA in healthy donors. The assay was immunoSEQ multiplex PCR, and TCRdb's table has in-frame clones only and misses some. The data contain approximately 80,000 clones, around 78% of them singletons. Sequenced input: PBMCs. These receptors were obtained from a male donor in good health and CMV-seropositive. CDR3s include the opening cysteine and the closing phenylalanine or tryptophan. The D gene is left open where the match is weak. Not all rows give a size; the values are once, few, many and, for expanded clones, a class.

DNA | CDR3 | J | D | V | size
TGTGCCAGTCAGGGACAGGCACGCACCGAGCAGTACTTC | CASQGQARTEQYF | TRBJ2-7 | TRBD1 | TRBV18 | NA
TGTGCCACTCAGGGAGGCCTCTATGGCTACACCTTC | CATQGGLYGYTF | TRBJ1-2 | NA | TRBV28 | NA
TGTGCCAGCAGCACCACGACAGGCTATGGCTACACCTTC | CASSTTTGYGYTF | TRBJ1-2 | NA | TRBV28 | NA
TGTGCCAGCAGCCGCCAGGGTGCCTACGAGCAGTACTTC | CASSRQGAYEQYF | TRBJ2-7 | NA | TRBV7-6 | NA
TGTGCCTGGAGTACTGACAGGGGGTCTATTCACTACACCTTC | CAWSTDRGSIHYTF | TRBJ1-2 | TRBD1 | TRBV30 | NA
TGTGCCAGCATCGACTTTAGGGGTACTTCCTACAATGAGCAGTTCTTC | CASIDFRGTSYNEQFF | TRBJ2-1 | NA | TRBV21-1 | NA
TGTGCCAGCACCGCCGGGGACTTTGAAGACACCATATATTTT | CASTAGDFEDTIYF | TRBJ1-3 | NA | TRBV9 | once
TGCGCCAGCAGCTTGGGAGTAGCGGGAGCGTCGGCCGGGGAGCTGTTTTTT | CASSLGVAGASAGELFF | TRBJ2-2 | TRBD2 | TRBV5-1 | NA
TGTGCCAGCAGTTTGATAGCGGGTCCCTACGAGCAGTACTTC | CASSLIAGPYEQYF | TRBJ2-7 | TRBD2 | TRBV28 | NA
TGTGCCAGCAGCCCTAGTGGGAATGAGCAGTTCTTC | CASSPSGNEQFF | TRBJ2-1 | NA | TRBV7-9 | NA
TGTGCCAGCAGCTCCGGGACAGGGTTGGACGAGCAGTACTTC | CASSSGTGLDEQYF | TRBJ2-7 | TRBD1 | TRBV5-4 | NA
TGCGCCAGCTCCACCCACGGGCAGGGGACCTACGAGCAGTACTTC | CASSTHGQGTYEQYF | TRBJ2-7 | NA | TRBV5-1 | NA
TGCAGTGCTAGACGCACGGGCGAGCAGTACTTC | CSARRTGEQYF | TRBJ2-7 | NA | TRBV20-1 | NA
TGTGCCAGCATCCGGGGGGGCACAGATACGCAGTATTTT | CASIRGGTDTQYF | TRBJ2-3 | TRBD2 | TRBV6-1 | NA
TGTGCCAGTACCGGTTTCGGTTTTACGGGGCAGCCCCAGCATTTT | CASTGFGFTGQPQHF | TRBJ1-5 | NA | TRBV19 | NA
TGTGCCAGCAGCGTAGTTCCAGGGGGCGAGTTGGAGACCCAGTACTTC | CASSVVPGGELETQYF | TRBJ2-5 | TRBD1 | TRBV9 | NA
TGTGCCAGCAGCCGCCCCGGGACTAGCGGGAGCGGTGGGGAGCTGTTTTTT | CASSRPGTSGSGGELFF | TRBJ2-2 | TRBD2 | TRBV7-6 | NA
TGTGCCAGCAGCTCGACTAGCGGGAGGGCCCGAACCGGGGAGCTGTTTTTT | CASSSTSGRARTGELFF | TRBJ2-2 | TRBD2 | TRBV7-9 | NA
TGTGCCAGCAAAGACAGGGGGCTAAGCAATCAGCCCCAGCATTTT | CASKDRGLSNQPQHF | TRBJ1-5 | TRBD1 | TRBV2 | NA
TGTGCCAGCAGTCCGGACGGACAGGTCCTTTATGGCTACACCTTC | CASSPDGQVLYGYTF | TRBJ1-2 | TRBD1 | TRBV2 | NA
TGTGCCAGCAGTTTACCCTTTGGGGGCACCTATGGCTACACCTTC | CASSLPFGGTYGYTF | TRBJ1-2 | NA | TRBV28 | NA
TGTGCCAGCAGCCTTAGGGCGGGTGACGGCTACACCTTC | CASSLRAGDGYTF | TRBJ1-2 | NA | TRBV6-5 | NA
TGCGCCAGCAGCTCTCGACAGGGAACTAATGAAAAACTGTTTTTT | CASSSRQGTNEKLFF | TRBJ1-4 | TRBD1 | TRBV5-1 | NA
TGTGCCAGCAGTCACAGGGGGTTGGATGAAAAACTGTTTTTT | CASSHRGLDEKLFF | TRBJ1-4 | TRBD1 | TRBV28 | NA
TGTGCCAGCAGCCAACAGGGGAACACTGAAGCTTTCTTT | CASSQQGNTEAFF | TRBJ1-1 | NA | TRBV7-2 | NA
TGTGCCAGCACGGAGCCTAGCGGCACAGATACGCAGTATTTT | CASTEPSGTDTQYF | TRBJ2-3 | NA | TRBV6-1 | NA
TGCGCCAGCAGCTGGACAGGGGATGAGCAGTTCTTC | CASSWTGDEQFF | TRBJ2-1 | TRBD1 | TRBV5-1 | few
TGTGCCAGCATTTTAGTAGGGGGTCGGACTGAAGCTTTCTTT | CASILVGGRTEAFF | TRBJ1-1 | NA | TRBV27 | few
TGTGCCACCAGCAGAGCGCAGGGGATGCCCTACGAGCAGTACTTC | CATSRAQGMPYEQYF | TRBJ2-7 | NA | TRBV15 | NA
TGTGCCATCAAAAGTGAAGTAGAGGATGAGCAGTTCTTC | CAIKSEVEDEQFF | TRBJ2-1 | NA | TRBV10-3 | NA
TGTGCCAGCAGCGCTAGTTTAGCGGGAAAAGAGACCCAGTACTTC | CASSASLAGKETQYF | TRBJ2-5 | TRBD2 | TRBV9 | NA
TGTGCCAGCAGCTTATGGGCTAACGATGAGCAGTTCTTC | CASSLWANDEQFF | TRBJ2-1 | NA | TRBV7-9 | NA
TGTGCCAGCGGCAAGACCCCAGGTGACGATGGCTACACCTTC | CASGKTPGDDGYTF | TRBJ1-2 | NA | TRBV9 | NA
TGTGCCAGCAGCACTAGCGGGAGGGTTTACGAGCAGTACTTC | CASSTSGRVYEQYF | TRBJ2-7 | TRBD2 | TRBV7-6 | NA
TGTGCCAGCAGCTTGGGAGTTAGGAACACCGGGGAGCTGTTTTTT | CASSLGVRNTGELFF | TRBJ2-2 | NA | TRBV5-4 | NA
TGTGCCAGCAGTGAAGTCCACCCCGGGACCGGGGAGCTGTTTTTT | CASSEVHPGTGELFF | TRBJ2-2 | NA | TRBV2 | NA
TGTGCCAGCAACCCGACAGGGAGTACCTACGAGCAGTACTTC | CASNPTGSTYEQYF | TRBJ2-7 | TRBD1 | TRBV5-5 | few
TGTGCCAGTAGTATTCGGTTGAACACCGGGGAGCTGTTTTTT | CASSIRLNTGELFF | TRBJ2-2 | NA | TRBV19 | NA
TGTGCCAGCAGTAGACGGTCGACTAGCACAGATACGCAGTATTTT | CASSRRSTSTDTQYF | TRBJ2-3 | NA | TRBV2 | NA
TGCGCCAGCAGCTTGGAGCAGGGCTGGGACGAGCAGTACTTC | CASSLEQGWDEQYF | TRBJ2-7 | NA | TRBV5-1 | NA
TGTGCCAGCAGCTTATCGATGGGAGGGTACAATGAGCAGTTCTTC | CASSLSMGGYNEQFF | TRBJ2-1 | TRBD2 | TRBV5-4 | NA
TGTGCCAGCTCACCAGACTCTGGACAGGGGTACGAGCAGTACTTC | CASSPDSGQGYEQYF | TRBJ2-7 | TRBD1 | TRBV18 | NA
TGCGCCAGCACCGGGGTGAACACTGAAGCTTTCTTT | CASTGVNTEAFF | TRBJ1-1 | NA | TRBV5-1 | NA
TGTGCCATCCGATTGACAGGAGCCCAAGGTGAGCAGTACTTC | CAIRLTGAQGEQYF | TRBJ2-7 | NA | TRBV10-3 | NA
TGTGCCAGCAGTTTGGATACTGCAGGAGAGCAGTACTTC | CASSLDTAGEQYF | TRBJ2-7 | NA | TRBV27 | NA
TGCGCCAGCAGCTCCGAGGGTATCCCGTCCAACAATGAGCAGTTCTTC | CASSSEGIPSNNEQFF | TRBJ2-1 | NA | TRBV5-1 | NA
TGCGCCAGCAGCCAACAAAGCGGGAGGAAAGCTCATACGCAGTATTTT | CASSQQSGRKAHTQYF | TRBJ2-3 | TRBD2 | TRBV4-1 | once